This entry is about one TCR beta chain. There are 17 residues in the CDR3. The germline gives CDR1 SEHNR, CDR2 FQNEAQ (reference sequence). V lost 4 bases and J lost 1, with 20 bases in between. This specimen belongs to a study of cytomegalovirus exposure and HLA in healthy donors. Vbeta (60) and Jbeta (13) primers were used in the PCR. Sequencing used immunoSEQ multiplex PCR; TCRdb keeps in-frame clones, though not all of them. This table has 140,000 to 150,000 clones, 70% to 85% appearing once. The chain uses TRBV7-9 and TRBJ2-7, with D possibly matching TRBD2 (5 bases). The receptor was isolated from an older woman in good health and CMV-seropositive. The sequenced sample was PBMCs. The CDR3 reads CASSSGKILAKSYEQYF. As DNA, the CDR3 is TGTGCCAGCAGCTCCGGGAAAATCTTAGCCAAATCCTACGAGCAGTACTTC.